This is a list of T cell receptor beta chains from one sample in a study of human T cells and chemical hapten exposure. TCRdb redid the calling of the RACE reads with MiXCR, one entry per CDR3 protein. The sample lists 350,000 to 450,000 distinct CDR3 sequences, 4.5% to 6% occurring once. The material was whole blood, obtained in connection with sensitization to the hapten diphenylcyclopropenone (DPC). Receptors were obtained from a woman between 50 and 59 years old with alopecia areata. Some clones in this sample may be carry-over from other donors' samples. The CDR3 runs from the conserved cysteine through the conserved F or W. D genes are given only for firm matches. Rows give clone size only sometimes, using once, few, many, or a class for an expanded clone.

j_gene,v_gene,d_gene,abundance,CDR3aa,CDR3nt
TRBJ2-7,TRBV29-1,-,many,CSVGQNSYEQYF,TGCAGCGTTGGACAGAACTCCTACGAGCAGTACTTC
TRBJ2-3,TRBV20-1,TRBD2,many,CSARFQLAGGPDTQYF,TGCAGTGCTAGGTTTCAACTAGCGGGAGGGCCAGATACGCAGTATTTT
TRBJ2-7,TRBV5-1,TRBD1,few,CASSGQGAVSEQYF,TGCGCCAGCAGCGGACAGGGGGCGGTGTCCGAGCAGTACTTC
TRBJ1-5,TRBV5-6,-,-,CASSMRGVRQPQHF,TGTGCCAGCAGCATGAGAGGGGTCCGGCAGCCCCAGCATTTT
TRBJ2-3,TRBV12-5,TRBD2,many,CASGWGLVGTDTQYF,TGTGCTAGTGGTTGGGGACTAGTGGGCACAGATACGCAGTATTTT
TRBJ2-7,TRBV3-1,TRBD1,many,CASSPGTGGYEQYF,TGTGCCAGCAGCCCTGGGACAGGGGGCTACGAGCAGTACTTC
TRBJ2-7,TRBV7-9,-,many,CASSLTGLTWEQYF,TGTGCCAGCAGCTTAACGGGGTTGACTTGGGAGCAGTACTTC
TRBJ2-7,TRBV6-1,TRBD1,many,CATRRTGGGEQYF,TGTGCGACGAGGAGGACAGGGGGCGGCGAGCAGTACTTC
TRBJ1-1,TRBV7-2,TRBD1,many,CASSFGQGGTEAFF,TGTGCCAGCAGCTTCGGACAGGGTGGCACTGAAGCTTTCTTT
TRBJ2-3,TRBV12-3/TRBV12-4,-,-,CASTDFTGSDTQYF,TGTGCCAGCACGGATTTTACAGGGTCAGATACGCAGTATTTT
TRBJ1-2,TRBV2,-,-,CASGWTLGDNNYGYTF,TGTGCCAGCGGATGGACTTTAGGCGATAATAACTATGGCTACACCTTC
TRBJ2-1,TRBV12-3/TRBV12-4,TRBD2,many,CASSLVTSGVHNEQFF,TGTGCCAGCAGTTTAGTCACTAGCGGGGTACACAATGAGCAGTTCTTC
TRBJ2-4,TRBV2,TRBD1,many,CASSEGAGTGYDIQYF,TGTGCCAGCAGTGAAGGGGCGGGGACAGGGTATGACATTCAGTACTTC
TRBJ1-2,TRBV6-1,-,-,CASKRPGLVYGYTF,TGTGCCAGCAAGAGGCCAGGACTTGTTTATGGCTACACCTTC
TRBJ2-3,TRBV7-2,-,many,CASSLAGAYTDTQYF,TGTGCCAGCAGCTTAGCGGGGGCTTACACAGATACGCAGTATTTT
TRBJ2-3,TRBV2,TRBD1,many,CASKGTGTGTQYF,TGTGCCAGCAAGGGGACAGGGACAGGTACGCAGTATTTT
TRBJ1-6,TRBV10-3,TRBD1,-,CAISDSRQGANSPLHF,TGTGCCATCAGTGACTCTAGACAGGGGGCAAATTCACCCCTCCACTTT
TRBJ2-7,TRBV6-1,-,-,CASTLRGEQYF,TGTGCCAGCACCCTTAGGGGGGAGCAGTACTTC
TRBJ2-7,TRBV7-9,-,few,CASSPVSREQYF,TGTGCCAGCAGCCCGGTGTCCCGGGAGCAGTACTTC
TRBJ2-3,TRBV24-1,TRBD2,-,CATSEPTGTRLDTQYF,TGTGCCACCAGTGAACCAACCGGGACTAGGTTAGATACGCAGTATTTT
TRBJ1-4,TRBV6-1,-,many,CASSLGAVLLF,TGTGCCAGCAGCCTTGGGGCGGTCCTGCTTTTT
TRBJ2-3,TRBV6-1,-,-,CASKEVGRRATDTQYF,TGTGCCAGCAAGGAGGTGGGCAGGAGAGCCACAGATACGCAGTATTTT
TRBJ2-2,TRBV28,-,-,CASSSVLDGPTGELFF,TGTGCCAGCAGCTCGGTACTGGACGGGCCCACCGGGGAGCTGTTTTTT
TRBJ2-5,TRBV23-1,-,-,CASLRVGGRGETQYF,TGCGCCAGCCTTCGAGTAGGGGGTCGGGGCGAGACCCAGTACTTC
TRBJ2-1,TRBV3-1,TRBD2,many,CASSPSGGLYNEQFF,TGTGCCAGCAGCCCCAGCGGGGGTCTTTACAATGAGCAGTTCTTC
TRBJ2-1,TRBV2,TRBD2,-,CASSTSDYNEQFF,TGTGCCAGCAGCACTAGCGATTACAATGAGCAGTTCTTC
TRBJ2-3,TRBV2,-,many,CASSVRELSTDTQYF,TGTGCCAGCAGTGTTAGGGAGCTTAGCACAGATACGCAGTATTTT
TRBJ2-7,TRBV6-2/TRBV6-3,-,many,CASSPRGTYEQYF,TGTGCCAGCAGCCCTCGGGGCACCTACGAGCAGTACTTC
TRBJ2-7,TRBV20-1,TRBD1,many,CSATTGSEQYF,TGCAGTGCTACGACAGGGAGTGAGCAGTACTTC
TRBJ2-7,TRBV20-1,TRBD2,few,CSARDRDYYEQYF,TGCAGTGCTAGAGATAGGGACTACTACGAGCAGTACTTC
TRBJ1-5,TRBV28,-,many,CASSIPLQPQHF,TGTGCCAGCAGCATCCCCCTACAGCCCCAGCATTTT
TRBJ1-2,TRBV7-2,-,many,CASRRSGGHYGYTF,TGTGCCAGCAGGCGTTCCGGGGGACACTATGGCTACACCTTC
TRBJ1-1,TRBV7-2,TRBD1,many,CASSLGTGKTEAFF,TGTGCCAGCAGCTTAGGGACAGGGAAGACTGAAGCTTTCTTT
TRBJ2-1,TRBV5-6,-,few,CASSLPAGQGNEQFF,TGTGCCAGCAGCTTGCCGGCGGGCCAGGGGAATGAGCAGTTCTTC
TRBJ1-5,TRBV4-2,-,many,CASSQDSQGFNQPQHF,TGTGCCAGCAGCCAAGACTCGCAGGGGTTTAATCAGCCCCAGCATTTT
TRBJ2-5,TRBV29-1,TRBD1,many,CSGGQSETQYF,TGCAGCGGGGGACAGTCAGAGACCCAGTACTTC
TRBJ2-7,TRBV29-1,-,many,CSVELNETPYEQYF,TGCAGCGTTGAATTGAACGAGACCCCCTACGAGCAGTACTTC
TRBJ2-3,TRBV28,-,many,CASSSNTQYF,TGTGCCAGCAGTTCAAATACGCAGTATTTT
TRBJ1-5,TRBV20-1,-,few,CSARDSSGGNQPQHF,TGCAGTGCTAGAGATAGCAGTGGGGGCAATCAGCCCCAGCATTTT
TRBJ2-3,TRBV7-2,-,few,CASSPPSGSTDTQYF,TGTGCCAGCAGCCCCCCGTCGGGTAGCACAGATACGCAGTATTTT
TRBJ1-5,TRBV28,-,-,CASSLEFYQHF,TGTGCCAGCAGTTTAGAATTTTACCAGCATTTT
TRBJ2-7,TRBV14,-,many,CASSPVREQYF,TGTGCCAGCAGCCCTGTTCGCGAGCAGTACTTC
TRBJ1-1,TRBV7-9,-,many,CASRRGANTEAFF,TGTGCCAGCAGGAGAGGGGCTAACACTGAAGCTTTCTTT
TRBJ1-5,TRBV10-2,-,many,CASSESRDAEGNQPQHF,TGCGCCAGCAGTGAGTCGAGAGACGCCGAAGGCAATCAGCCCCAGCATTTT
TRBJ1-4,TRBV6-1,TRBD1,few,CASNEEGQGLANEKLFF,TGTGCCAGCAATGAGGAGGGACAGGGGTTAGCTAATGAAAAACTGTTTTTT
TRBJ2-3,TRBV27,-,-,CASSSFGSQYF,TGTGCCAGCAGTTCTTTTGGGTCGCAGTATTTT
TRBJ2-1,TRBV7-2,-,-,CAATPTGKYNEQFF,TGTGCCGCAACCCCGACAGGAAAATACAATGAGCAGTTCTTC